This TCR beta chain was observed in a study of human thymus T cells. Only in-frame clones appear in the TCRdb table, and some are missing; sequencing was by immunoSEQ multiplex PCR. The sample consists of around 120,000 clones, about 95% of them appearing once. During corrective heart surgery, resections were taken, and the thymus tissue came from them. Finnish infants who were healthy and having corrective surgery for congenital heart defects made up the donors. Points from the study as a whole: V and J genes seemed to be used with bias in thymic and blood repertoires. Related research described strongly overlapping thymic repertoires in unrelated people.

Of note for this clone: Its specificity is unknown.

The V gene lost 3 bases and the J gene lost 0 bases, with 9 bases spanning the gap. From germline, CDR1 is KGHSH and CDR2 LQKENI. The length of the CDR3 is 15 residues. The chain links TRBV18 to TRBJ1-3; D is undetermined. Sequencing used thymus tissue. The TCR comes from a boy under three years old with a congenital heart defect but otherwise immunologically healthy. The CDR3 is CASSPAPVSGNTIYF. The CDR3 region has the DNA TGTGCCAGCTCACCCGCCCCTGTCTCTGGAAACACCATATATTTT.